The source of this TCR beta chain is a study of human CD8 memory T cell subsets. Libraries of TCR beta chains were produced by 5' RACE (UMI-labeled). TCRdb reprocessed the 5' RACE reads and keeps a single row for each CDR3 protein, giving no DNA. Here the sample table reports about 18,000 distinct CDR3 sequences. The CDR3 has 14 residues. Germline CDR1 LNHDA, CDR2 SQIVND (reference sequence). The sequenced sample consisted of CD8+ T cells from PBMCs. V is TRBV19 and J is TRBJ1-2; the TCRdb call, TRBD1, lacks DNA for checking. This TCR derives from a human donor in good health. CDR3 in amino acids: CASSIRAGYYGYTF.